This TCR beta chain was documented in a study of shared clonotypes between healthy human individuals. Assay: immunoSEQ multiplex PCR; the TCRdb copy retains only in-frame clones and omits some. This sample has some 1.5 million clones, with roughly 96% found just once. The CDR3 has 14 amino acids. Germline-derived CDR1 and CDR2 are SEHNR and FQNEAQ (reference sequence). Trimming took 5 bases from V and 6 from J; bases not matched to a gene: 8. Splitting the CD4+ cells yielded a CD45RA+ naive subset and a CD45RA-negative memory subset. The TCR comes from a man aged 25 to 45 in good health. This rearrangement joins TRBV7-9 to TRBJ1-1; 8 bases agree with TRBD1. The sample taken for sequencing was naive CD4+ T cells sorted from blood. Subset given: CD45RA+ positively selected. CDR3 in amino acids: CASSPDRVLSEAFF. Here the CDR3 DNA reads TGTGCCAGCAGCCCGGACAGGGTTCTCTCTGAAGCTTTCTTT. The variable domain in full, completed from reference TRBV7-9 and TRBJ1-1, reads DTGVSQNPRHKITKRGQNVTFRCDPISEHNRLYWYRQTLGQGPEFLTYFQNEAQLEKSRLLSDRFSAERPKGSFSTLEIQRTEQGDSAMYLCASSPDRVLSEAFFGQGTRLTVV.